Sequencing of this TCR beta chain was carried out in a study of blood T cell repertoires in COVID-19. In the study overall: Sources were T cells, B-cell-depleted T cells, or PBMCs; the material itself was cDNA or gDNA.

As originally analysed: It was from reference gene primer amplification that nucleated cell counts were estimated. TCRdb's table, derived via immunoSEQ multiplex PCR, lists solely in-frame clones and lacks some. The DNA was the basis for D and trimming; V, J and clone size are from that table. The sample includes 120,000 to 150,000 clones, more than 75% of them seen just once. The V end lost 1 base, the J end lost 1 base, and 20 bases lay between the germline ends. The CDR3 consists of 19 residues. Germline V gives CDR1 LGHNA, CDR2 YNFKEQ. The chain couples TRBV4-2 to TRBJ1-5, with D uncertain. The sequence was obtained from a woman aged 40 to 49 with acute or convalescent COVID-19. Sequenced material: peripheral blood. DNA of the CDR3: TGTGCCAGCAGCCAAGTTGGTGCCAGTCCCATTTTAAGCAATCAGCCCCAGCATTTT. Translation: CASSQVGASPILSNQPQHF.